This T cell receptor beta chain appears in the sequencing data of a study of type 1 and type 2 diabetes patients. Anyone with other autoimmune disease or infection in the prior four weeks was excluded. Amplification started from genomic DNA. A primer set of 30 forward and 13 reverse primers amplified the CDR3. TCRdb fed the multiplex PCR reads into MiXCR, producing one record per CDR3 protein. This table holds around 300,000 distinct CDR3 sequences, around 47% found once. V was trimmed by 2 bases and J by 7 bases, leaving 16 bases between them. The V gene's germline CDR1 is SGDLS and CDR2 YYNGEE. The CDR3 runs to 15 residues.

Input material: peripheral blood mononuclear cells (PBMCs). The clonotype originates from a young man with type 2 diabetes. The chain joins TRBV9 to TRBJ2-1; no reliable D call. The CDR3 region has the DNA TGTGCCAGCAGCGTGGACCCCATAACCTCGAATGAGCAGTTCTTC. Its protein product is CASSVDPITSNEQFF.